The 32 T cell receptor beta chains below were found in one sample sequenced in a study of T-cell reconstitution after alpha-beta-depleted transplantation in children. Preparation of the TCRbeta library was carried out with unique molecular identifiers. MiXCR, run by TCRdb on the PCR reads, gives a single entry per CDR3 protein. The repertoire holds about a million distinct CDR3 sequences, with about 30% as singletons. This specimen consisted of PBMCs, mostly from graft donor cells, obtained 360 days after TCRalphabeta/CD19-depleted stem cell transplant. These receptors were taken from a boy less than two years old who had a stem cell transplant for SCID, so the T cells may come from the graft donor.

This chain uses TRBV12-3 or TRBV12-4 with TRBJ2-6; 10 nucleotides match TRBD1. V dropped 8 bases and J dropped 4; count of bases not matched to a gene: 8. The CDR3 runs to 16 residues. The CDR3 nucleotides are TGTGCCAGCGGCAGGGACAGGGGCTCGGGGGCCAACGTCCTGACTTTC. Its translation: CASGRDRGSGANVLTF.

The chain links TRBV7-8 to TRBJ2-3; 10 nucleotides line up with TRBD1. CDR3 length: 15 residues. Germline values: CDR1 SGHVS, CDR2 FQNEAQ. V was clipped by 4 bases and J by 2 bases; unmatched bases: 3. The CDR3 DNA is TGTGCCAGCAGCTCGGACAGGGGGGACACAGATACGCAGTATTTT. The encoded protein is CASSSDRGDTDTQYF.

Remarks on this clonotype: At one of its ends the junction is not consistent with the germline gene, which may arise from a read error. The rearrangement uses TRBV12-3 or TRBV12-4 and TRBJ2-1; D unclear. The CDR3 is made up of 12 amino acids. As DNA, the CDR3 is TGTGCCAGCAGATTAGGGCTCGCGGAGCAGTTCTTC. Encoded protein: CASRLGLAEQFF.

This clonotype was observed a few times. V and J are TRBV7-9 and TRBJ2-1, with 11 bases that match TRBD2. Germline CDR1 is SEHNR and CDR2 is FQNEAQ (reference sequence). The CDR3 is made up of 16 amino acids. J was trimmed by 5 bases and V by 5 bases; bases with no gene match: 8. CDR3 DNA: TGTGCCAGCAGCCCCAGACTAGCGGGGCGGCACAATGAGCAGTTCTTC. Translation: CASSPRLAGRHNEQFF.

This clonotype has a handful of counts. This sequence joins TRBV28 and TRBJ1-6; possibly TRBD1 for D (5 bases). The germline V gene encodes CDR1 MDHEN and CDR2 SYDVKM. V was pared by 1 base and J by 6 bases, with 10 bases between. This CDR3 region has 15 residues. CDR3 amino acids: CASSLSQGLNSPLHF. CDR3 sequence (DNA): TGTGCCAGCAGTTTATCCCAGGGCCTTAATTCACCCCTCCACTTT.

V and J are TRBV18 and TRBJ2-3; D assignment may be TRBD1 or TRBD2 (5 bases each). This CDR3 region has 13 residues. Germline CDR1 KGHSH, CDR2 LQKENI. V gave up 7 bases and J gave up 4 bases, with 12 bases separating them. The CDR3 DNA reads TGTGCCAGCTTGGGGACCCTCGCAGATACGCAGTATTTT. It is translated as CASLGTLADTQYF.

This clonotype was detected a few times. The chain couples TRBV27 to TRBJ2-7; D may correspond to TRBD1 or TRBD2 (5 bases each). CDR3 size: 14 residues. Germline-derived CDR1 and CDR2 are MNHEY and SMNVEV (reference sequence). V was shortened by 2 bases and J by 4 bases, with 12 bases between the two germline ends. The CDR3, as DNA: TGTGCCAGCAGTTTAACGGGGCAATTTTACGAGCAGTACTTC. It specifies CASSLTGQFYEQYF.

This chain connects TRBV4-1 to TRBJ1-3; D is perhaps TRBD1 (5 bases). The length of the CDR3 is 16 residues. V was cut by 4 bases and J by 0 bases, with 13 bases left in between. The V gene's germline CDR1 is MGHRA and CDR2 YSYEKL. The CDR3 DNA is TGCGCCAGCAGCCGTGGTGGGGCGGGCTCTGGAAACACCATATATTTT. Residues: CASSRGGAGSGNTIYF.

This clonotype was seen a handful of times. J is TRBJ2-3 and V is TRBV15, with D unresolved. Germline values: CDR1 LNHNV, CDR2 YYDKDF (reference sequence). V was clipped by 0 bases and J by 5 bases, with 12 bases between them. The CDR3 loop spans 15 amino acids. CDR3 coding DNA: TGTGCCACCAGCAGAGATTGGGCAGGTCAAGATACGCAGTATTTT. It is translated as CATSRDWAGQDTQYF.

This clonotype was counted only a few times. Here the CDR3 reads CASSLGQGAYADTQYF. CDR3 DNA sequence: TGTGCCAGCAGCCTAGGGCAGGGGGCATACGCAGATACGCAGTATTTT. This rearrangement joins TRBV4-2 to TRBJ2-3; 8 bases map to TRBD1. From germline, CDR1 is LGHNA and CDR2 YNFKEQ. The CDR3 loop spans 16 amino acids. V lost 4 bases and J lost 4; bases outside the gene matches: 10.

This clonotype occurred a few times. J is TRBJ2-2 and V is TRBV27; 8 nucleotides align to TRBD2. This CDR3 is built from 15 residues. V dropped 6 bases and J dropped 3; count of bases not matched to a gene: 6. Germline V gene sequence: CDR1 MNHEY, CDR2 SMNVEV (reference sequence). The CDR3 here is CASSSAGDHTGELFF. In DNA, the CDR3 is TGTGCCAGCAGCTCAGCGGGGGATCACACCGGGGAGCTGTTTTTT.

The V gene is TRBV20-1, the J gene TRBJ2-3; D gene unclear. V lost 4 bases and J 4 bases, leaving 9 bases between the germline ends. Germline values: CDR1 DFQATT, CDR2 SNEGSKA (reference sequence). The CDR3 extends over 12 amino acids. CDR3 protein: CSAIKTPDTQYF. DNA for the CDR3: TGCAGTGCTATAAAGACCCCAGATACGCAGTATTTT.

J is TRBJ1-4 and V is TRBV6-1; D gene unclear. Germline V gives CDR1 MNHNS, CDR2 SASEGT. This CDR3 is built from 13 residues. With 6 bases removed from V and 0 bases from J, the gap between germline ends came to 5 bases. CDR3 in DNA: TGTGCCAGCAGGCGGGCAACTAATGAAAAACTGTTTTTT. This encodes CASRRATNEKLFF.

The chain joins TRBV20-1 to TRBJ1-1; possible D gene TRBD1, 5 bases. This CDR3 has 14 amino acids. Trimming stripped 0 bases from V and 8 bases from J, with 16 bases between. Germline V gene sequence: CDR1 DFQATT, CDR2 SNEGSKA (reference sequence). CDR3 amino acids: CSARDSQGPQEAFF. CDR3 nucleotide sequence: TGCAGTGCTAGAGATAGCCAGGGACCCCAGGAAGCTTTCTTT.

V and J are TRBV5-6 and TRBJ1-1; tentatively, D is TRBD1 (5 bases). The CDR3 has 19 amino acids. The germline V gene encodes CDR1 SGHDT and CDR2 YYEEEE. The V and J ends lost 2 bases and 4 bases respectively, with 27 bases between them. In nucleotides, the CDR3 is TGTGCCAGCAGCTTCCAGTGGGGCCTTGACAGCCCCCGGTCCACTGAAGCTTTCTTT. This translates into CASSFQWGLDSPRSTEAFF.

This clonotype was counted only a few times. V usage is TRBV5-1 and J usage is TRBJ2-7; TRBD2 agrees at 7 bases. Germline CDR1 and CDR2: SGHRS and YFSETQ. The CDR3 length is 16 residues. V was pared by 0 bases and J by 4 bases, with 10 bases of the junction left unmatched. In DNA, the CDR3 is TGCGCCAGCAGCTTGGCCTCGACTAGCATTTCTTACGAGCAGTACTTC. Its translation is CASSLASTSISYEQYF.

The J gene is TRBJ2-1, the V gene TRBV28, with TRBD2 matching 16 bases. CDR3 length: 18 residues. CDR1 is MDHEN, CDR2 SYDVKM, per germline. Germline trimming cut 5 bases from V and 6 bases from J; bases unmatched to any gene: 10. The CDR3 coding sequence is TGTGCCAGCAGTACCCCGGGACTAGCGGGGGGGCCCCTCAATGAGCAGTTCTTC. This sequence encodes CASSTPGLAGGPLNEQFF.

The chain links TRBV27 to TRBJ2-4; 9 nucleotides line up with TRBD2. CDR3 size: 18 residues. CDR1 and CDR2 from the germline V gene are MNHEY and SMNVEV (reference sequence). V was clipped by 5 bases and J by 7 bases; unmatched bases: 18. The CDR3 DNA reads TGTGCCAGCAGTCCCGACCCCAGAGGGACTAGCCAAAGGAACATTCAGTACTTC. Protein: CASSPDPRGTSQRNIQYF.

This chain uses TRBV6-2 or TRBV6-3 with TRBJ2-2, with no clear D. CDR3 length: 16 residues. With 4 bases removed from V and 4 bases from J, the gap between germline ends came to 16 bases. Per germline, CDR1 MNHEY and CDR2 SVGEGT. The CDR3 spells CASSFTPGQITGELFF. The CDR3 DNA follows: TGTGCCAGCAGTTTCACACCCGGGCAGATCACCGGGGAGCTGTTTTTT.

The sample holds one count of this clonotype. CDR3 in amino acids: CASSQEPSGGAQFF. Here the CDR3 DNA reads TGTGCCAGCAGCCAAGAGCCTAGCGGGGGGGCACAGTTCTTC. The V call is TRBV4-2, the J call TRBJ2-1; 12 positions agree with TRBD2. In germline, CDR1 is LGHNA, CDR2 YNFKEQ. Germline trimming cut 0 bases from V and 13 bases from J; bases unmatched to any gene: 4. The CDR3 length is 14 residues.

The V and J genes are TRBV20-1 and TRBJ1-5, with 10 bases lining up with TRBD1. Unmatched junction bases numbered 3, after V lost 3 bases and J lost 4 bases. Germline lookup yields CDR1 DFQATT and CDR2 SNEGSKA (reference sequence). This CDR3 spans 14 amino acids. The DNA for the CDR3 is TGCAGTGCTAGCGGGGGACAGGGGAATCAGCCCCAGCATTTT. This encodes CSASGGQGNQPQHF.

The sample holds a few counts of this clonotype. This chain links TRBV7-6 with TRBJ2-3, with D possibly being TRBD1 or TRBD2 (5 bases each). The CDR3 has 15 residues. Trimming shortened V by 4 bases and J by 5 bases, and 16 bases separated the two germline ends. Per the germline V gene, CDR1 is SGHVS and CDR2 is FNYEAQ. The chain's CDR3 is CASSSLGTAVDTQYF. The CDR3 DNA reads TGTGCCAGCAGCTCGCTGGGGACGGCGGTAGATACGCAGTATTTT.

This clonotype was recorded a few times. V gene TRBV3-1 combines with J gene TRBJ2-1, with 14 positions matching TRBD2. This CDR3 is 16 amino acids long. Trimming at V came to 2 bases and at J to 6 bases, leaving 3 bases not matched to a gene. Germline-derived CDR1 and CDR2 are LGHDT and YNNKEL (reference sequence). This chain's CDR3 is CASSQSGTSGGNEQFF. CDR3 DNA sequence: TGTGCCAGCAGCCAATCCGGGACTAGCGGGGGCAATGAGCAGTTCTTC.

The V call is TRBV20-1, the J call TRBJ2-5, with 10 bases aligning to TRBD2. The CDR3 covers 13 residues. J gave up 2 bases and V 5 bases, and 2 bases lay outside the gene matches. Germline lookup yields CDR1 DFQATT and CDR2 SNEGSKA (reference sequence). The CDR3: CSAGTSEQETQYF. CDR3 DNA: TGCAGTGCTGGGACTAGCGAGCAAGAGACCCAGTACTTC.

The rearrangement joins TRBV15 to TRBJ2-1; 8 bases match TRBD1. Losses at the gene ends were 4 bases for V and 7 bases for J; bases not matched to a gene: 12. The germline V gene has CDR1 LNHNV and CDR2 YYDKDF (reference sequence). There are 16 residues in the CDR3. CDR3 coding DNA: TGTGCCACCAGCACAAACCTGGACAGGGTAAGGAATGAGCAGTTCTTC. This gives the protein CATSTNLDRVRNEQFF.

The genes are TRBV29-1 and TRBJ2-2; D is unclear. The CDR3 spans 12 residues. Trimming cost V 6 bases and J 2 bases, with 7 bases left between them. CDR1 SQVTM and CDR2 ANQGSEA come from the germline V gene. Here the CDR3 reads CSVRPNTGELFF. The DNA of the CDR3 is TGCAGCGTCCGGCCAAACACCGGGGAGCTGTTTTTT.

The CDR3, as DNA: TGCGCCAGCAGCCAAGAGCCTAGCGGGCAATTTGGGGAGCAGTTCTTC. Residues: CASSQEPSGQFGEQFF. This rearrangement joins TRBV4-1 to TRBJ2-1, with 8 positions matching TRBD2. V lost 0 bases to trimming and J lost 10 bases; unmatched junction nucleotides: 11. The CDR3 has 16 amino acids. Germline V gives CDR1 MGHRA, CDR2 YSYEKL.

The rearrangement links TRBV5-1 to TRBJ1-1; possibly TRBD1 for D (5 bases). V was trimmed by 3 bases and J by 6 bases, leaving 21 bases between them. The CDR3 length is 16 residues. Germline values: CDR1 SGHRS, CDR2 YFSETQ. CDR3 amino acids: CASSSEGRGVLAEAFF. The CDR3 DNA reads as TGCGCCAGCAGCTCGGAGGGGCGCGGGGTCCTCGCTGAAGCTTTCTTT.

This clonotype was detected a few times. The chain links TRBV15 to TRBJ2-1; 9 bases are shared with TRBD2. V trimming: 0 bases; J trimming: 10 bases; junction bases outside the gene matches: 10. This CDR3 region has 16 residues. Germline lookup yields CDR1 LNHNV and CDR2 YYDKDF (reference sequence). The CDR3 region is CATSRDIARGGGEQFF. CDR3 DNA sequence: TGTGCCACCAGCAGAGATATAGCGCGGGGGGGCGGGGAGCAGTTCTTC.

This clonotype was observed a handful of times. V gene TRBV5-1 combines with J gene TRBJ1-1; D is unresolved. Trimming pared 5 bases from V and 4 bases from J, leaving 12 bases between. The CDR3 runs 13 residues. The germline V gene has CDR1 SGHRS and CDR2 YFSETQ. CDR3 sequence: CASRPGVGTEAFF. CDR3 DNA sequence: TGCGCCAGCAGGCCCGGGGTTGGCACTGAAGCTTTCTTT.

The chain links TRBV18 to TRBJ2-5, with D uncertain. Trimming left V 6 bases short and J 3 bases short, with 20 bases between. Looked up from germline, CDR1 is KGHSH and CDR2 is LQKENI. The CDR3 has 16 amino acids. The CDR3 DNA is TGTGCCAGCTCGTCACCAAAGAGTTGGGAAGAAGAGACCCAGTACTTC. Its translation is CASSSPKSWEEETQYF. Full variable domain (outside the CDR3, taken from reference TRBV18 and TRBJ2-5): NAGVMQNPRHLVRRRGQEARLRCSPMKGHSHVYWYRQLPEEGLKFMVYLQKENIIDESGMPKERFSAEFPKEGPSILRIQQVVRGDSAAYFCASSSPKSWEEETQYFGPGTRLLVL.

The V call is TRBV9, the J call TRBJ1-1; possible D gene TRBD1, 5 bases. CDR3 size: 14 residues. Trimming removed 0 bases from V and 6 bases from J, with 12 bases in between. The germline V gene encodes CDR1 SGDLS and CDR2 YYNGEE. In nucleotides, the CDR3 is TGTGCCAGCAGCGTAGATGCCAGGGCGGCTGAAGCTTTCTTT. It encodes CASSVDARAAEAFF.